The rows below give T cell receptor beta chains drawn from one sample of a study of T cell responses to AZD1222 COVID-19 vaccine. The data were produced by immunoSEQ multiplex PCR, yet TCRdb's version contains in-frame clones alone and is incomplete. The sample has 95,000 or so clones; roughly 90% are singletons. The sample consisted of peripheral blood, taken 28 days after the second AZD1222 dose. The receptors shown here come from an adult who received the AZD1222 COVID-19 vaccine. The CDR3 runs from the conserved cysteine through the conserved F or W. A D gene is named only where the DNA matches it firmly. Rows may omit the clone size; those that give it use once, few, many or a size class.

clone_size	v_call	j_call	d_call	cdr3_nt	cdr3_aa
.	TRBV3-1/TRBV3-2	TRBJ1-2	.	TGTGCCAGCAGCCAAGGGACAGTAGCTAACTATGGCTACACCTTC	CASSQGTVANYGYTF
.	TRBV5-4	TRBJ2-7	TRBD2	TGTGCCAGCAGCTTCGCCGGGACTAGCGGGATCGAGCAGTACTTC	CASSFAGTSGIEQYF
.	TRBV5-4	TRBJ1-1	TRBD1	TGTGCCAGCAGCCCTTCGACAGGGATGGGGAGAGGTGACTTT	CASSPSTGMGRGDF
.	TRBV4-1	TRBJ2-3	TRBD2	TGCGCCAGCAGCCCCCAGGCGGGAGGGAGCACAGATACGCAGTATTTT	CASSPQAGGSTDTQYF
few	TRBV6-1	TRBJ1-3	.	TGTGCCAGCAGTGAAGCTGGCGGCCCTGGAAACACCATATATTTT	CASSEAGGPGNTIYF
.	TRBV18	TRBJ1-1	.	TGTGCCAGCTCACTACAGGGGAACACTGAAGCTTTCTTT	CASSLQGNTEAFF
.	TRBV5-5	TRBJ1-5	.	TGTGCCAGCAGCTTTGGGCGGCTTAGCGATCAGCCCCAGCATTTT	CASSFGRLSDQPQHF
.	TRBV6-2/TRBV6-3	TRBJ1-5	.	TGTGCCAGCAGTTACGGGGGGATTCATCAGCCCCAGCATTTT	CASSYGGIHQPQHF
.	TRBV5-5	TRBJ2-5	.	TGTGCCAGCAGGTCCCAAGAGACCCAGTACTTC	CASRSQETQYF
.	TRBV28	TRBJ2-2	.	TGTGCCAGCAGTTATATGGTAACCGGGGAGCTGTTTTTT	CASSYMVTGELFF
.	TRBV7-2	TRBJ2-2	.	TGTGCCAGCAGCTTAGTAAGGGCCGGGGAGCTGTTTTTT	CASSLVRAGELFF
.	TRBV7-9	TRBJ2-2	TRBD2	TGTGCCAGCAGCTTAGACCCCCGACTAGCGGTGAACACCGGGGAGCTGTTTTTT	CASSLDPRLAVNTGELFF
.	TRBV5-1	TRBJ2-5	TRBD2	TGCGCCAGCAGCTTGGACGGGAGGGCCATGGAGACCCAGTACTTC	CASSLDGRAMETQYF
.	TRBV11-2	TRBJ1-1	TRBD1	TGTGCCAGCAGCTACCGGACAGGGGGTAGGGTTGAAGCTTTCTTT	CASSYRTGGRVEAFF
.	TRBV6-1	TRBJ2-2	.	TGTGCCAGCAGTGTAAATCCCACTCCGAACACCGGGGAGCTGTTTTTT	CASSVNPTPNTGELFF
.	TRBV27	TRBJ1-1	TRBD1	TGTGCCAGCACCGCCGGGACAGATGACACTGAAGCTTTCTTT	CASTAGTDDTEAFF
.	TRBV7-9	TRBJ2-5	.	TGTGCCAGCAGCTTAGGAGGGGGCCAAGAGACCCAGTACTTC	CASSLGGGQETQYF
.	TRBV5-1	TRBJ2-5	.	TGCGCCAGCAGCTTGGCCGGCAGCCAAGAGACCCAGTACTTC	CASSLAGSQETQYF
.	TRBV4-2	TRBJ2-7	.	TGTGCCAGCAGCCTCCCCAAGGATCCGAGGGGCGTAACCTACGAGCAGTACTTC	CASSLPKDPRGVTYEQYF
.	TRBV6-5	TRBJ1-6	TRBD1	TGTGCCAGCAGTTACTCGAGACAGGGTAGCCGGTCACCCCTCCACTTT	CASSYSRQGSRSPLHF
.	TRBV28	TRBJ2-1	.	TGTGCCAGCAGTTTATGGCCGCCTGGCGCCTCCTACAATGAGCAGTTCTTC	CASSLWPPGASYNEQFF
.	TRBV23-1	TRBJ2-3	TRBD2	TGCGCCAGCAGTCAATTCGGGCTAGCGGGATTAGTCACAGATACGCAGTATTTT	CASSQFGLAGLVTDTQYF
.	TRBV13	TRBJ2-7	.	TGTGCCAGCAGCTTGGAGGCCTCCTACGAGCAGTACTTC	CASSLEASYEQYF
.	TRBV7-2	TRBJ1-3	.	TGTGCCAGCAGCTTAGCGGTCGGTGGCCAGTCTGGAAACACCATATATTTT	CASSLAVGGQSGNTIYF
.	TRBV24-1	TRBJ2-6	.	TGTGCCACCAGTGATACTAGACAGTCCTCTGGGGCCAACGTCCTGACTTTC	CATSDTRQSSGANVLTF
.	TRBV5-4	TRBJ2-5	TRBD2	TGTGCCAGCAGCTCCGGGACTAGCGGGACCCAAGAGACCCAGTACTTC	CASSSGTSGTQETQYF
.	TRBV19	TRBJ1-5	.	TGTGCCAGTAGTATAGGAGTCAATCAGCCCCAGCATTTT	CASSIGVNQPQHF
.	TRBV7-2	TRBJ1-4	TRBD1	TGTGCCAGCAGCCCGAGGACAGGGTCGGTTGAAAAACTGTTTTTT	CASSPRTGSVEKLFF
once	TRBV7-2	TRBJ2-3	.	TGTGCCAGCAGCTTAGTTTCGGGGGCGGGAGATACGCAGTATTTT	CASSLVSGAGDTQYF
.	TRBV7-9	TRBJ1-6	.	TGTGCCAGCAGCCCGCGACCTCGGGACCCCCTCCACTTT	CASSPRPRDPLHF
.	TRBV9	TRBJ2-1	.	TGTGCCAGCAGCGTACGGCTAGCAAGCAATGAGCAGTTCTTC	CASSVRLASNEQFF
once	TRBV24-1	TRBJ2-2	.	TGTGCCACCAGTGAGCACGGGAACAGTCGCACCGGGGAGCTGTTTTTT	CATSEHGNSRTGELFF
.	TRBV28	TRBJ1-1	TRBD1	TGTGCCAGCAGTTTAACAGGGGAGTTGACTGAAGCTTTCTTT	CASSLTGELTEAFF
.	TRBV7-8	TRBJ2-1	.	TGTGCCAGCAGCTTAGTGAAGGGGAGCTCCTACAATGAGCAGTTCTTC	CASSLVKGSSYNEQFF
.	TRBV9	TRBJ2-2	.	TGTGCCAGCAGTGCCATAAGCACCGGGGAGCTGTTTTTT	CASSAISTGELFF
.	TRBV3-1/TRBV3-2	TRBJ2-3	TRBD2	TGTGCCAGCAGCCGCCGCGCTAGCGGGAGCACAGATACGCAGTATTTT	CASSRRASGSTDTQYF
.	TRBV11-2	TRBJ2-4	TRBD2	TGTGCCAGCAGCAGGGACTACAAAAACATTCAGTACTTC	CASSRDYKNIQYF
.	TRBV5-1	TRBJ2-2	TRBD2	TGCGCCAGCAGCTTGCGCACTAGCGGGACGAACACCGGGGAGCTGTTTTTT	CASSLRTSGTNTGELFF
.	TRBV9	TRBJ2-1	TRBD2	TGTGCCAGCAGCGCCGGGACTAGCGGGAATCGTCTGTTCTTC	CASSAGTSGNRLFF
once	TRBV6-2/TRBV6-3	TRBJ1-5	.	TGTGCCAGCAGTTACTCGAAGGGGACGGCAGGCCTCTTAAGCAATCAGCCCCAGCATTTT	CASSYSKGTAGLLSNQPQHF
.	TRBV28	TRBJ2-1	TRBD1	TGTGCCAGCAGTTTCGGGGACAGGGTTGGTGAGCAGTTCTTC	CASSFGDRVGEQFF
once	TRBV7-3	TRBJ2-3	TRBD2	TGTGCCAGCAGCCCTAGCGGGAGGGGAACAGATACGCAGTATTTT	CASSPSGRGTDTQYF
.	TRBV6-5	TRBJ1-6	.	TGTGCCAGCAGTTACTCCGTCGGGGGTTCACCCCTCCACTTT	CASSYSVGGSPLHF
.	TRBV18	TRBJ2-3	TRBD2	TGTGCCAGCTCAATAGCGGGGAGCACAGATACGCAGTATTTT	CASSIAGSTDTQYF
once	TRBV11-2	TRBJ2-7	.	TGTGCCAGCAGCTTCGGCAGATACGAGCAGTACTTC	CASSFGRYEQYF
.	TRBV28	TRBJ1-5	TRBD1	TGTGCCAGCAGTAAGACAGGGGGCAATCAGCCCCAGCATTTT	CASSKTGGNQPQHF
.	TRBV12-3/TRBV12-4	TRBJ2-7	.	TGTGCCAGCAGTTCCCGACCTAGCCACGAGCAGTACTTC	CASSSRPSHEQYF
.	TRBV6-5	TRBJ2-1	.	TGTGCCAGCGAAGAGAGAAATGAGCAGTTCTTC	CASEERNEQFF
.	TRBV14	TRBJ1-1	.	TGTGCCAGCAGCCAAGATCTTAGGGTGAACACTGAAGCTTTCTTT	CASSQDLRVNTEAFF
.	TRBV5-1	TRBJ2-7	.	TGCGCCAGCAGCGCGACTTACTCCTACGAGCAGTACTTC	CASSATYSYEQYF
.	TRBV28	TRBJ1-5	.	TGTGCCAGCACTCGTCCGGGGGGCGATTTTCAGCCCCAGCATTTT	CASTRPGGDFQPQHF
.	TRBV27	TRBJ2-7	.	TGTGCCAGCACCCGGGACGGGAGCTCCTACGAGCAGTACTTC	CASTRDGSSYEQYF
.	TRBV4-1	TRBJ2-3	.	TGCGCCAGCAGCCAAGGTATCGGTACTAGCACAGATACGCAGTATTTT	CASSQGIGTSTDTQYF
.	TRBV4-1	TRBJ2-1	TRBD2	TGCGCCAGCAGCCAAGTAGCGGGAGTAGGGTACAATGAGCAGTTCTTC	CASSQVAGVGYNEQFF
.	TRBV5-1	TRBJ2-1	TRBD2	TGCGCCAGCAGCTTGGGTTCAGCGGGAGGGCAGTTCTTC	CASSLGSAGGQFF
.	TRBV5-1	TRBJ2-7	.	TGCGCCAGCAGCTTGGGCGTTGGAGGGGGAGAGCAGTACTTC	CASSLGVGGGEQYF
.	TRBV2	TRBJ2-1	.	TGTGCCAGCAGTGAAGCGCTTGGTGGATTGAGTGAGCAGTTCTTC	CASSEALGGLSEQFF
.	TRBV11-3	TRBJ2-1	.	TGTGCCAGCAGCGGGGGGCGAGATTACGTCCATGAGCAGTTCTTC	CASSGGRDYVHEQFF
once	TRBV19	TRBJ2-7	.	TGTGCCAGTAGTATAGGTGGATACGAGCAGTACTTC	CASSIGGYEQYF